This T cell receptor (beta chain) was documented in a study of post-analysis software for immune sequencing data. In regard to this clonotype: The antigen remains unidentified. The junction shows a germline mismatch at one end, possibly a read error.

Every TCR beta cDNA library bore unique molecular identifiers. TCRdb reanalysed the PCR reads using MiXCR and keeps one entry per CDR3 protein. The sample records about 560,000 distinct CDR3 sequences, 44% being singletons. The CDR3 runs 14 residues. Germline assignment: CDR1 SGHAT and CDR2 FQNNGV. Regarding the study as a whole: When patients were compared with controls, a handful of TRBV segments were more frequent, TRBV5-6, TRBV5-1 and TRBV20-1 among them.

Sequences were obtained from blood. The TCR comes from a girl aged 5-17 years with multiple sclerosis. This sequence joins TRBV11-2 and TRBJ2-5, with D perhaps matching TRBD2 (5 bases). In nucleotides, the CDR3 is TGTGCCAGCGCCCTCCTGAGCGGCCAAGAGGCCCAGTACTTC. Protein product: CASALLSGQEAQYF.